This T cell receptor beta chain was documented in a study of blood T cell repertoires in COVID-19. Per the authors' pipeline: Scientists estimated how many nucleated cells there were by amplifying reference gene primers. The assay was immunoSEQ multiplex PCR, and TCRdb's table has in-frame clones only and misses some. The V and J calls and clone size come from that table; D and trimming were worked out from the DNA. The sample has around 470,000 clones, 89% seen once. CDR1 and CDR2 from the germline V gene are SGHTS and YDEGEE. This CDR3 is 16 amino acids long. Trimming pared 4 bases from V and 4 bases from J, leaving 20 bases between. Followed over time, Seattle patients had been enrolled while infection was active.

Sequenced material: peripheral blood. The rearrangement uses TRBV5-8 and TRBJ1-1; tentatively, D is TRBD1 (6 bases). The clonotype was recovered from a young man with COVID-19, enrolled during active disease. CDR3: CASSKRDIGPGTEAFF. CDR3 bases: TGTGCCAGCAGCAAACGGGACATCGGACCTGGCACTGAAGCTTTCTTT.